This T cell receptor (beta chain) emerged from a study of tumor-infiltrating lymphocytes in localized non-small cell lung cancer. Study summary: Resected tumor was paired with non-adjacent uninvolved lung from the same patient.

This table comes from immunoSEQ multiplex PCR, and its TCRdb copy is limited to in-frame clones, with some not included. The sample lists some 7,600 clones; 55% to 70% were seen once. Trimming shortened V by 0 bases and J by 4 bases, and 13 bases separated the two germline ends. Per germline, CDR1 MNHEY and CDR2 SVGAGI. This CDR3 comprises 15 residues. The sequence was obtained from a human donor with non-small cell lung cancer. The chain joins TRBV6-5 to TRBJ2-7; no clear D gene. Sequencing was performed on uninvolved lung tissue not adjacent to the tumor. The CDR3 DNA is TGTGCCAGCAGTTACTCGGCCAGGATGGCATACGAGCAGTACTTC. The encoded protein is CASSYSARMAYEQYF.